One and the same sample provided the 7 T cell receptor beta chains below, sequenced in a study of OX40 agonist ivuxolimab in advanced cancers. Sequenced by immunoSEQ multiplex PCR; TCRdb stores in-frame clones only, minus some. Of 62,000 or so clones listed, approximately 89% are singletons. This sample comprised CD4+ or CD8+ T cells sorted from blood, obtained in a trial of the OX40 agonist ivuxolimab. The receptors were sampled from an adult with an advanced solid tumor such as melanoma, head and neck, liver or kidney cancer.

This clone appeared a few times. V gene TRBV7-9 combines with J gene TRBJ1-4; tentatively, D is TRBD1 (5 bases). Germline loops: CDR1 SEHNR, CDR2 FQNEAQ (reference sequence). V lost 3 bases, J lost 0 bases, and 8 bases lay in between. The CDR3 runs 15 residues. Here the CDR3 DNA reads TGTGCCAGCAGCTTCCAGGGTTCAACTAATGAAAAACTGTTTTTT. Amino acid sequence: CASSFQGSTNEKLFF.

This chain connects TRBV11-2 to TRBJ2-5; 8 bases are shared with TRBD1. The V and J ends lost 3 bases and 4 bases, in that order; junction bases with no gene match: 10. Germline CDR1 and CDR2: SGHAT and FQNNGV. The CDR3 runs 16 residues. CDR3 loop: CASSLYPRGRRETQYF. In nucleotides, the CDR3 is TGTGCCAGCAGCTTGTACCCCAGGGGGCGGCGAGAGACCCAGTACTTC.

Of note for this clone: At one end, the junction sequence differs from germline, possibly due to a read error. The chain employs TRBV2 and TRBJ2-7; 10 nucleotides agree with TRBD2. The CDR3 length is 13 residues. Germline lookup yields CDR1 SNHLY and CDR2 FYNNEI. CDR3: CASRAGTSDRGDF. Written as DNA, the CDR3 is TGTGCCAGCAGGGCCGGGACTAGCGATCGAGGGGACTTC.

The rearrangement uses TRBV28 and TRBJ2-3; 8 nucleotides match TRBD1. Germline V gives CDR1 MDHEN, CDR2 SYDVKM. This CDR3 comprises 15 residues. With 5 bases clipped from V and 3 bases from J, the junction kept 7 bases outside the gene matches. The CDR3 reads CASSLAGGGTDTQYF. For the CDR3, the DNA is TGTGCCAGCAGTCTAGCAGGGGGCGGGACAGATACGCAGTATTTT.

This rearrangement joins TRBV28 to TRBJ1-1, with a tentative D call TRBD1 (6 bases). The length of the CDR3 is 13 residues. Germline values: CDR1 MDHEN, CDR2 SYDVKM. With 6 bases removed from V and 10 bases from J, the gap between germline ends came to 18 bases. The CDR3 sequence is CASRVNPGAGAFF. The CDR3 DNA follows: TGTGCCAGCAGAGTTAACCCGGGGGCGGGAGCTTTCTTT.

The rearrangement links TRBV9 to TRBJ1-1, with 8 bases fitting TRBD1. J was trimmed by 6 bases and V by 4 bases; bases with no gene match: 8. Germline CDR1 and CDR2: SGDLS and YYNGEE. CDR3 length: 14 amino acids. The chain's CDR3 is CASSPRGQPAEAFF. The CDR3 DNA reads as TGTGCCAGCAGCCCCAGGGGGCAGCCCGCTGAAGCTTTCTTT.

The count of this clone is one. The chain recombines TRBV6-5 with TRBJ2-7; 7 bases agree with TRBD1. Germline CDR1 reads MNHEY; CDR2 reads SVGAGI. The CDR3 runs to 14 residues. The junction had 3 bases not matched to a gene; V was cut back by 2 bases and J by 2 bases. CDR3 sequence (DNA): TGTGCCAGCAGTTACCGACAGGGACCCTACGAGCAGTACTTC. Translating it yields CASSYRQGPYEQYF.